These T cell receptor beta chains were read from a single sample in a study of cytomegalovirus exposure and HLA in healthy donors. Data came from immunoSEQ multiplex PCR; TCRdb stores just in-frame clones and leaves some out. Here the sample spans 50,000 to 75,000 clones, just under 75% being singletons. The sequenced sample consisted of PBMCs. These receptors all come from a man in his thirties or forties in good health and CMV-seropositive. Both conserved end residues are part of each CDR3. The D gene is left open where the match is weak. Size is omitted from some rows. Given values are once, few, many or a class for expanded clones.

clone size: -
D gene: TRBD1
J gene: TRBJ2-7
V gene: TRBV6-5
CDR3 DNA: TGTGCCAGCAGTAATTCAGGGACAGGGGTATACGAGCAGTACTTC
CDR3 protein: CASSNSGTGVYEQYF

clone size: -
D gene: TRBD1
J gene: TRBJ1-1
V gene: TRBV4-3
CDR3 DNA: TGCGCCAGCAGCCTTCAGGGGGTCGGGACTGAAGCTTTCTTT
CDR3 protein: CASSLQGVGTEAFF

clone size: -
D gene: -
J gene: TRBJ1-3
V gene: TRBV2
CDR3 DNA: TGTGCCAGCAGGATACGGGCCCCGGGGACCATATATTTT
CDR3 protein: CASRIRAPGTIYF

clone size: -
D gene: TRBD1
J gene: TRBJ1-6
V gene: TRBV5-1
CDR3 DNA: TGCGCCAGCAGCTGGATGGCCCAGGGACAGTCCTATAATTCACCCCTCCACTTT
CDR3 protein: CASSWMAQGQSYNSPLHF

clone size: -
D gene: -
J gene: TRBJ1-1
V gene: TRBV6-6
CDR3 DNA: TGTGCCAGCAGTCCTCAGGGATCTGACACTGAAGCTTTCTTT
CDR3 protein: CASSPQGSDTEAFF

clone size: -
D gene: TRBD2
J gene: TRBJ2-1
V gene: TRBV9
CDR3 DNA: TGTGCCAGCAGCGTGAGCGGGGGGGCCGGCAATGAGCAGTTCTTC
CDR3 protein: CASSVSGGAGNEQFF

clone size: -
D gene: -
J gene: TRBJ1-6
V gene: TRBV7-9
CDR3 DNA: TGTGCCAGCAGCCGTGGGGGCTCACCCCTCCACTTT
CDR3 protein: CASSRGGSPLHF

clone size: few
D gene: -
J gene: TRBJ1-1
V gene: TRBV4-1
CDR3 DNA: TGCGCCAGCAGCCGGGGGACTGTTAGGATGAACACTGAAGCTTTCTTT
CDR3 protein: CASSRGTVRMNTEAFF

clone size: -
D gene: -
J gene: TRBJ1-2
V gene: TRBV29-1
CDR3 DNA: TGCAGTGCCGGGATCGGTGGCAACTATGGCTACACCTTC
CDR3 protein: CSAGIGGNYGYTF

clone size: -
D gene: TRBD2
J gene: TRBJ2-1
V gene: TRBV9
CDR3 DNA: TGTGCCAGCACCCTCGGGGGGGCAGCCTACAATGAGCAGTTCTTC
CDR3 protein: CASTLGGAAYNEQFF

clone size: -
D gene: -
J gene: TRBJ1-4
V gene: TRBV6-5
CDR3 DNA: TGTGCCAGCAAACTCGGGGAGGGAGGTAACGAAAAACTGTTTTTT
CDR3 protein: CASKLGEGGNEKLFF

clone size: -
D gene: TRBD2
J gene: TRBJ2-7
V gene: TRBV28
CDR3 DNA: TGTGCCAGCGAGCGGGGGGTCCTCGACGAGCAGTACTTC
CDR3 protein: CASERGVLDEQYF

clone size: -
D gene: TRBD1
J gene: TRBJ1-1
V gene: TRBV7-2
CDR3 DNA: TGTGCCAGCAGCACAAGGACAGGTCCTAACACTGAAGCTTTCTTT
CDR3 protein: CASSTRTGPNTEAFF

clone size: -
D gene: -
J gene: TRBJ1-4
V gene: TRBV5-6
CDR3 DNA: TGTGCCAGCAGCTTAAAACCCACCGGTGAAAAACTGTTTTTT
CDR3 protein: CASSLKPTGEKLFF

clone size: few
D gene: -
J gene: TRBJ1-1
V gene: TRBV7-9
CDR3 DNA: TGTGCCAGCAGCTTACGAGGGGGTGCCAACACTGAAGCTTTCTTT
CDR3 protein: CASSLRGGANTEAFF

clone size: -
D gene: -
J gene: TRBJ1-1
V gene: TRBV27
CDR3 DNA: TGTGCCAGCAGTTTAATTGGGGGAGGATACACTGAAGCTTTCTTT
CDR3 protein: CASSLIGGGYTEAFF

clone size: -
D gene: -
J gene: TRBJ1-6
V gene: TRBV5-6
CDR3 DNA: TGTGCCAGCAGCTCCTTCCTTCCTTCACCCCTCCACTTT
CDR3 protein: CASSSFLPSPLHF

clone size: -
D gene: TRBD1
J gene: TRBJ2-3
V gene: TRBV6-4
CDR3 DNA: TGTGCCAGCAGTTGGACAGGGGGGAGAGATACGCAGTATTTT
CDR3 protein: CASSWTGGRDTQYF

clone size: -
D gene: TRBD1
J gene: TRBJ2-7
V gene: TRBV5-1
CDR3 DNA: TGCGCCAGCAGCTTGCTACAGGGGGCTTCCTACGAGCAGTACTTC
CDR3 protein: CASSLLQGASYEQYF

clone size: -
D gene: -
J gene: TRBJ1-1
V gene: TRBV28
CDR3 DNA: TGTGCCAGCAGTTTATTGGGCAACACTGAAGCTTTCTTT
CDR3 protein: CASSLLGNTEAFF

clone size: -
D gene: TRBD1
J gene: TRBJ2-7
V gene: TRBV11-3
CDR3 DNA: TGTGCCAGCAGCTTCGCCGGGACAGGGACGTACGAGCAGTACTTC
CDR3 protein: CASSFAGTGTYEQYF

clone size: few
D gene: -
J gene: TRBJ2-7
V gene: TRBV5-1
CDR3 DNA: TGCGCCAGCAGCTTGGTTGGAGGGGTACACGAGCAGTACTTC
CDR3 protein: CASSLVGGVHEQYF